The present TCR beta chain was sequenced within a study of T cells in Graves' hyperthyroidism and ophthalmopathy (dated by TCRdb to about 2019). Background on the whole study: Peripheral blood was collected at initial diagnosis, before any treatment. The 75 to 100 discovery patients were divided at random into training and test sets in a 7:3 ratio. The paper reports TCR Vbeta CDR3 sequencing of over 130 peripheral blood samples: around 45 ophthalmopathy, fewer than 80 hyperthyroidism and around 17 progressor patients. Thyroid tissue and blood T-cell repertoires from more than 5 Graves' hyperthyroidism patients were also compared in the study. TCR V-J signatures able to tell the groups apart were searched for in a discovery cohort of 100 patients, of whom more than 40 had Graves' ophthalmopathy and around 57 had stable Graves' hyperthyroidism. After blood sampling, hyperthyroidism patients were treated with methimazole at a starting dose of 30 mg daily, and ophthalmopathy patients were treated with high-dose intravenous methylprednisolone. Prospective prediction of ophthalmopathy was tested in an independent validation cohort consisting of under 20 hyperthyroidism patients and more than 15 patients who later progressed to ophthalmopathy.

This clonotype showed up many times. It has no known antigen specificity. No base quality information exists; no much larger clone differs at one position. Here is what the overall study found, with its caveats: Sample size was not statistically predetermined, and blinding of investigators to group allocation was not performed. In cross-validation, a model built on a 13 V-J signature told ophthalmopathy apart from stable hyperthyroidism with 85% to 90% sensitivity and approximately 81% specificity, and in testing the same model reached 80%/75%. Most expanded thyroid clonotypes (frequency above 0.001) were also detected in blood, a finding suggesting that blood repertoires may reflect thyroid immune responses. During validation, the model predicted progression to ophthalmopathy a median of about 6.5 months ahead of onset, with almost 71% sensitivity and around 73% specificity.

V ends up 6 bases short and J 3 bases short, with an unmatched junction base count of 5. Reading from cysteine to phenylalanine, the CDR3 counts 13 amino acids. The kept DNA is CDR3 alone, 39 bases in frame from the first base. For CDR1 and CDR2, the germline V gene lists SNHLY and FYNNEI. The TCR beta CDR3 regions were amplified from the RNA transcripts. A first-round RT-PCR of the TCR CDR3 used the HTBI primer set with the Qiagen OneStep RT-PCR kit. A second multiplex PCR round built the libraries, followed by size selection and purification. Libraries were sequenced paired-end with 100 bp reads on an Illumina HiSeq2000. Per the authors' processing: Raw data were processed with SOAPnuke, discarding reads with adapters, uncalled bases, mean Phred below 15, or no exact constant-primer or identifier match. High-quality paired reads were merged using COPE v1.2.5, and each unique nucleotide sequence was defined as a clonotype. Clonotypes were aligned to IMGT TRBV, TRBD and TRBJ reference segments using MiTCR v1.1. Analysis was restricted to V-J combinations with a frequency above 0.0001, which covered roughly 99% of repertoires. The TCS score was defined as the ratio of F50 (clonal expansion) to E x V (chaos), calculated using BLOSUM62-based TCRdist between CDR3 peptides within each V-J. Welch's t-statistics and random forest reduced several hundred V-J features to 13, which were used in a naive Bayes classifier (R e1071). TCRdb cleaned the public reads at Q25 with fastp, built clones with MiXCR and kept in-frame beta chains. Entries that share a CDR3 protein sequence are merged under the most common genes and DNA. The V and J calls come from TCRdb's annotation, not from the publication. The sample data list about 350,000 distinct CDR3 sequences, and 15% to 20% of these were observed just once. Clones ranked in the top ten supply 15% to 18% of the sample.

Ophthalmopathy patients had moderately to severely active disease, Clinical Activity Score of at least 3, NOSPECS grade of at least 4, and duration under 3 months. Patients with uncontrolled infections, other autoimmune diseases, pregnancy or lactation were excluded. Diagnoses were established on the basis of clinical symptoms, serum thyroxine and TRAb, thyroid ultrasound, and orbital computed tomography. Ficoll-Paque density gradient centrifugation was used to isolate PBMCs from around 9.1 ml of fresh peripheral blood. Total RNA was extracted with Trizol reagent, and quality was checked on an Agilent 2100 Bioanalyzer.

The source is a woman aged 40 to 55 with Graves' ophthalmopathy. Sequenced: blood. The rearranged segments are TRBV2 and TRBJ2-7; 7 central bases correspond to TRBD2. The DNA is as follows: TGTGCCAGCAGCGTGGGGGGGGGCTACGAGCAGTACTTC. Its translation reads: CASSVGGGYEQYF.